This T cell receptor beta chain was found in a study of cytomegalovirus exposure and HLA in healthy donors. This clone has a single count. The PCR had 60 Vbeta and 13 Jbeta primers. The protocol was immunoSEQ multiplex PCR, while the TCRdb copy is restricted to in-frame clones and leaves out a portion. The repertoire has 150,000 to 200,000 clones, approximately 80% of them found once; the top ten carry 6.5% to 8.5%. The material sequenced was PBMCs. This sequence originates from a middle-aged woman in good health and CMV-seropositive.

The DNA of the CDR3 is TGTGCCAGCAGTTACTCGCTTCACAACTCCTACGAGCAGTACTTC. Its translation is CASSYSLHNSYEQYF. J is TRBJ2-7 and V is TRBV6-5; no firm D call. Deletions cut 0 bases from V and 0 bases from J, with 9 bases between. The germline CDR1 and CDR2 sequences are MNHEY and SVGAGI. The CDR3 consists of 15 residues.